Below are 22 T cell receptor beta chains sequenced from a single sample in a study of CD8+CD57+ T cells in acquired aplastic anemia. All sequencing subjects had displayed CD8+CD57+ cell expansion on flow cytometry. Researchers used genomic DNA as the template to profile TCR beta VDJ and CDR3. TCRdb re-analysed the reads in MiXCR, keeping a single row per CDR3 protein. The repertoire includes nearly 60,000 distinct CDR3 sequences, about 56% of them detected once, and 16% sits in the top ten. Sequenced: sorted CD4+, CD8+, or CD8+CD57+ T cells (not recorded which) from PBMCs. The receptors derive from a human donor with aplastic anemia.

The chain is built from TRBV6-4 and TRBJ2-2, with 10 bases lining up with TRBD2. Per the germline V gene, CDR1 is MRHNA and CDR2 is SNTAGT. There are 15 residues in the CDR3. Germline trimming cut 6 bases from V and 4 bases from J; bases unmatched to any gene: 5. CDR3 residues: CASSPSGGATGELFF. The CDR3 DNA follows: TGTGCCAGCAGCCCCAGCGGGGGGGCCACCGGGGAGCTGTTTTTT.

The gene calls are TRBV4-1 and TRBJ1-2, with D unclear. Trimming cost V 10 bases and J 6 bases, with 21 bases left between them. This CDR3 is built from 14 residues. In germline, CDR1 is MGHRA, CDR2 YSYEKL. CDR3 bases: TGCGCCACCCGGGGTTTAGCCGGGGAGGATGGCTACACCTTC. Amino acid sequence: CATRGLAGEDGYTF.

This clonotype was recorded at least ten times. One end of the junction is discordant with germline, which a read error may explain. V is TRBV19 and J is TRBJ1-1, with TRBD1 as a possible D gene (5 bases). The CDR3 length is 15 residues. Germline CDR1 reads LNHDA; CDR2 reads SQIVND (reference sequence). This CDR3 is CASSYLSGQYTGAFF. The CDR3 DNA follows: TGTGCCAGTAGTTATTTATCAGGACAATACACTGGAGCTTTCTTT.

The chain combines TRBV29-1 with TRBJ2-7; tentatively, D is TRBD1 (5 bases). Germline assignment: CDR1 SQVTM and CDR2 ANQGSEA. Deletions cut 3 bases from V and 3 bases from J, with 18 bases between. The CDR3 consists of 15 residues. The CDR3, as DNA: TGCAGCGTTGAGGATAGGGGATCGGGTTTCTACGAGCAGTACTTC. Translation: CSVEDRGSGFYEQYF.

This clonotype was seen only a few times. This sequence joins TRBV7-2 and TRBJ1-2; D perhaps matches TRBD1 (6 bases). The CDR3 consists of 12 residues. CDR1 is SGHTA and CDR2 is FQGNSA in the germline V gene. Trimming shortened V by 1 base and J by 8 bases, and 8 bases separated the two germline ends. The CDR3 sequence: CASSLEGGGYTF. In nucleotides, the CDR3 is TGTGCCAGCAGCTTAGAGGGGGGGGGCTACACCTTC.

By proportion, this clonotype is medium-sized. The chain links TRBV2 to TRBJ2-7, with a weak D call TRBD1 (6 bases). This CDR3 contains 13 residues. Trimming pared 8 bases from V and 0 bases from J, leaving 11 bases between. Per the germline V gene, CDR1 is SNHLY and CDR2 is FYNNEI. CDR3 bases: TGTGCCAGCGGCCGACAGGTCTCCTACGAGCAGTACGTC. It specifies CASGRQVSYEQYV.

This chain connects TRBV20-1 to TRBJ2-1; 8 bases map to TRBD1. The germline gives CDR1 DFQATT, CDR2 SNEGSKA (reference sequence). J was trimmed by 8 bases and V by 5 bases; bases with no gene match: 11. The length of the CDR3 is 14 residues. The CDR3 DNA reads TGCAGTGCTGAGACAGGGGCGGACCACGATGAGCAGTTCTTC. It codes for CSAETGADHDEQFF.

This clonotype has at least ten counts. This chain connects TRBV4-1 to TRBJ2-7; 8 bases map to TRBD1. Germline V gene data show CDR1 as MGHRA and CDR2 as YSYEKL. With V trimmed by 3 bases and J by 6 bases, 13 bases remained unmatched. The CDR3 extends over 16 amino acids. The CDR3 sequence: CASSHETLTGGLEQYF. For the CDR3, the DNA is TGCGCCAGCAGCCATGAGACCCTAACAGGGGGACTCGAGCAGTACTTC.

The J gene is TRBJ2-7, the V gene TRBV29-1; 8 bases match TRBD1. This CDR3 is built from 14 residues. Germline CDR1 SQVTM, CDR2 ANQGSEA. J was trimmed by 0 bases and V by 6 bases; bases with no gene match: 7. CDR3 residues: CSVGGTGASYEQYF. The CDR3 DNA is TGCAGCGTAGGCGGGACAGGTGCCTCCTACGAGCAGTACTTC.

The CDR3 nucleotides are TGTGCCAGCAGCCAACAGGTGAACACTGAAGCTTTCTTT. This sequence encodes CASSQQVNTEAFF. This rearrangement joins TRBV7-9 to TRBJ1-1; weak D call: TRBD1 (5 bases). V lost 5 bases, J lost 0 bases, and 7 bases lay in between. The germline V gene encodes CDR1 SEHNR and CDR2 FQNEAQ (reference sequence). The CDR3 spans 13 residues.

The rearrangement uses TRBV10-3 and TRBJ2-6; either TRBD1 or TRBD2 may fit D (5 bases each). Between the trimmed V and J ends, which lost 10 bases and 2 bases, there was a span of 12 bases. This CDR3 is 14 amino acids long. Looked up from germline, CDR1 is ENHRY and CDR2 is SYGVKD. CDR3 nucleotides: TGTGCCACGCTCAGGGACCCTGGGGCCAACGTCCTGACTTTC. Translating it yields CATLRDPGANVLTF.

The chain combines TRBV20-1 with TRBJ2-3; 10 bases match TRBD2. Germline V CDR1 and CDR2: DFQATT, SNEGSKA (reference sequence). This CDR3 has 16 amino acids. The V gene end was trimmed by 1 base and the J gene end by 2 bases; junction bases not matched to a gene: 6. CDR3 nucleotides: TGCAGTGCTAGAGTCGAGCGGGGGGGGTACACAGATACGCAGTATTTT. This sequence encodes CSARVERGGYTDTQYF.

The chain couples TRBV10-1 to TRBJ2-7; TRBD2 matches 14 bases. This CDR3 region has 15 residues. V trimming: 3 bases; J trimming: 6 bases; junction bases outside the gene matches: 4. The V gene's germline CDR1 is WNHNN and CDR2 SYGVQD (reference sequence). As DNA, the CDR3 is TGCGCCAGCAGTGACCGCGGACTAGCGGGAGGCGAGCAGTACTTC. Translation gives CASSDRGLAGGEQYF.

The chain carries TRBV25-1 and TRBJ1-2, with D possibly matching TRBD1 (5 bases). The germline V gene has CDR1 MGHDK and CDR2 SYGVNS. This CDR3 is 15 amino acids long. Trimming removed 4 bases at V and 0 bases at J, with 12 bases between. The CDR3 sequence is CASSAPGTTNYGYTF. The CDR3 DNA follows: TGTGCCAGCAGTGCCCCCGGGACTACTAACTATGGCTACACCTTC.

The chain is built from TRBV19 and TRBJ1-5; no definite D call. The ends were cut back, 3 bases at V and 7 bases at J, with 10 bases in the middle. CDR1 is LNHDA, CDR2 SQIVND, per germline (reference sequence). The CDR3 consists of 13 residues. CDR3 nucleotide sequence: TGTGCCAGTAGTATTTTCGCAGTACAGCCCCAGCATTTT. Its translation: CASSIFAVQPQHF.

This chain links TRBV2 with TRBJ2-7; TRBD1 aligns across 9 bases. Germline V gene lookup returns CDR1 SNHLY and CDR2 FYNNEI. There are 14 residues in the CDR3. V was pared by 6 bases and J by 6 bases, with 9 bases of the junction left unmatched. The CDR3 DNA reads as TGTGCCAGCAGCGCTGGGGACAGGGTCCTCGAGCAGTACTTC. Its translation is CASSAGDRVLEQYF.

The rearrangement uses TRBV9 and TRBJ1-6; D may be TRBD1 (6 bases). This CDR3 is built from 15 residues. Germline CDR1 is SGDLS and CDR2 is YYNGEE. The V end was cut by 0 bases, the J end by 7 bases, with 11 bases between. The CDR3 protein is CASSVATGPNSPLHF. The CDR3 DNA is TGTGCCAGCAGCGTAGCTACAGGGCCGAATTCACCCCTCCACTTT. The full variable domain, rest sourced from reference TRBV9 and TRBJ1-6, is DSGVTQTPKHLITATGQRVTLRCSPRSGDLSVYWYQQSLDQGLQFLIQYYNGEERAKGNILERFSAQQFPDLHSELNLSSLELGDSALYFCASSVATGPNSPLHFGNGTRLTVT.

The chain recombines TRBV7-8 with TRBJ1-2; 7 bases map to TRBD1. This CDR3 has 13 amino acids. Per the germline V gene, CDR1 is SGHVS and CDR2 is FQNEAQ. Trimming removed 8 bases from V and 4 bases from J; junction bases left unmatched: 7. The CDR3 nucleotides read TGTGCCAGCGGCCCCCGGGACAGCTATGGCTACACCTTC. Translated: CASGPRDSYGYTF.

This clonotype was seen a single time. The chain is built from TRBV25-1 and TRBJ1-2; 10 bases are shared with TRBD1. The CDR3 spans 16 residues. V shed 2 bases, J shed 8 bases, and the junction held 11 bases outside the gene matches. Germline V gene lookup returns CDR1 MGHDK and CDR2 SYGVNS. The CDR3 loop reads CASSEEIRDRGRGYTF. In DNA, the CDR3 is TGTGCCAGCAGTGAAGAGATCCGGGACAGGGGTCGAGGCTACACCTTC.

This sequence joins TRBV5-5 and TRBJ1-6, with TRBD1 matching 8 bases. Germline V lookup: CDR1 SGHKS, CDR2 YYEKEE (reference sequence). Trimming removed 4 bases from V and 7 bases from J; junction bases left unmatched: 4. The length of the CDR3 is 14 residues. The CDR3 sequence: CASSRTGPNSPLHF. The CDR3 region has the DNA TGTGCCAGCAGCCGGACAGGGCCAAATTCACCCCTCCACTTT.

The table lists this clonotype with many counts. This rearrangement joins TRBV13 to TRBJ1-6, with D perhaps TRBD1 (6 bases). The CDR3 totals 13 residues. Germline V lookup: CDR1 PRHDT, CDR2 FYEKMQ (reference sequence). V lost 5 bases and J lost 9, with 11 bases in between. The CDR3 region is CASSTGFGSPLHF. Written as DNA, the CDR3 is TGTGCCAGCAGCACAGGGTTTGGTTCACCCCTCCACTTT. The full variable domain, completed using reference TRBV13 and TRBJ1-6, is AAGVIQSPRHLIKEKRETATLKCYPIPRHDTVYWYQQGPGQDPQFLISFYEKMQSDKGSIPDRFSAQQFSDYHSELNMSSLELGDSALYFCASSTGFGSPLHFGNGTRLTVT.

This chain links TRBV25-1 with TRBJ2-1; TRBD2 might be the D (7 bases). V shed 4 bases and J shed 10 bases, with 14 bases lying between them. The CDR3 covers 13 residues. The germline gives CDR1 MGHDK, CDR2 SYGVNS. The CDR3: CASSGGRGGEQFF. The DNA for the CDR3 is TGTGCCAGCAGTGGGGGTAGGGGGGGCGAGCAGTTCTTC.